The T cell receptor (beta chain) under discussion was sequenced for a study of CD8 T cells in Susac syndrome. A quantity of about 0.5 to 1 ug RNA underwent reverse transcription using random hexamers. TCRdb itself ran the immunoSEQ multiplex PCR reads through MiXCR, one entry per CDR3 protein. Of some 260,000 distinct CDR3 sequences detected, approximately 81% appear once; the ten largest clones hold over 0.095%. Deletions cut 2 bases from V and 1 base from J, with 4 bases between. There are 13 residues in the CDR3. Germline lookup yields CDR1 MNHEY and CDR2 SVGAGI. This clonotype was seen a handful of times.

V is TRBV6-5 and J is TRBJ2-3; D remains unclear. Sequencing input: CD8+ T cells from PBMCs. This receptor was identified in a human donor with multiple sclerosis. CDR3 sequence (DNA): TGTGCCAGCAGTTACGGGGGCACAGATACGCAGTATTTT. Its protein product is CASSYGGTDTQYF.